The entry that follows covers one TCR beta chain sequence. The sample comes from a study of blood T cell repertoires in COVID-19. Study information: The United States, Italy and Spain were the sources of the acute and convalescent COVID-19 samples. From T cells, B-cell-depleted T cells, or PBMCs came the material, which was cDNA or gDNA.

V gave up 5 bases and J gave up 1 base, with 15 bases separating them. The CDR3 has 15 amino acids. CDR1 and CDR2 (germline): LGHNA, YSLEER. In the original workflow: Estimates of nucleated cell counts were drawn from the amplification of reference gene primers. Using immunoSEQ multiplex PCR, the repertoire was profiled, and TCRdb retains in-frame clones only, with some absent. From that table come the V and J calls and clone size; the DNA was used to work out D and trimming. Here the sample spans a few hundred thousand clones, about 85% being singletons. The specimen sequenced was peripheral blood. The chain joins TRBV4-3 to TRBJ2-7, with a weak D call TRBD1 (6 bases). The sequence was obtained from a man between 18 and 29 years old with active or convalescent COVID-19. CDR3 sequence reads: CASSFSGHPSYEQYF. CDR3 sequence (DNA): TGCGCCAGCAGCTTTTCGGGACACCCATCCTACGAGCAGTACTTC.